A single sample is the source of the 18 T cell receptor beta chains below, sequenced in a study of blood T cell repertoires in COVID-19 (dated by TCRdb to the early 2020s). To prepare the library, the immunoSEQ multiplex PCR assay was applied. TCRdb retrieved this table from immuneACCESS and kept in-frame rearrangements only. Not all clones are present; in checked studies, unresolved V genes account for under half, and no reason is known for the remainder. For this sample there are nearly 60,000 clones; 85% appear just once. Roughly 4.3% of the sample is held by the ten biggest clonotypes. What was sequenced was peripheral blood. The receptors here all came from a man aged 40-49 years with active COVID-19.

CDR3 nucleotide sequence: TGCAGCGTGGAGGGGCCGACACGGGGGACTGAAGCTTTCTTT. Translation: CSVEGPTRGTEAFF. The chain uses TRBV29-1 and TRBJ1-1, with D perhaps matching TRBD1 (5 bases). V was cut by 6 bases and J by 5 bases, with 19 bases left in between. The CDR3 runs to 14 residues. CDR1 is SQVTM, CDR2 ANQGSEA, per germline.

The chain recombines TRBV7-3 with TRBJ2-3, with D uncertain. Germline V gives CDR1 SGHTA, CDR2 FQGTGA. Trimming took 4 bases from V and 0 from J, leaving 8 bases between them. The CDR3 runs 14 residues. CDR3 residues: CASSSLGSTDTQYF. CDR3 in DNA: TGTGCCAGCAGCTCCCTAGGTAGCACAGATACGCAGTATTTT.

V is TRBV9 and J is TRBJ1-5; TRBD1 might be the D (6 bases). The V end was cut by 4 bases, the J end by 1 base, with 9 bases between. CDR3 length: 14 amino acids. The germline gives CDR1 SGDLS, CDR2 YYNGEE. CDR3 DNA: TGTGCCAGCAGCAAGGGGGTGAGCAATCAGCCCCAGCATTTT. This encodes CASSKGVSNQPQHF.

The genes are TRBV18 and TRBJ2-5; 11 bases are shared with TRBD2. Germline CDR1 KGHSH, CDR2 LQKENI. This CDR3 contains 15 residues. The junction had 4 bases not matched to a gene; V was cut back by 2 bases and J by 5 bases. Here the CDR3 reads CASSPELAGVETQYF. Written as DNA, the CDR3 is TGTGCCAGCTCACCAGAACTAGCGGGAGTTGAGACCCAGTACTTC. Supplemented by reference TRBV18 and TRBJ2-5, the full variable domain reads NAGVMQNPRHLVRRRGQEARLRCSPMKGHSHVYWYRQLPEEGLKFMVYLQKENIIDESGMPKERFSAEFPKEGPSILRIQQVVRGDSAAYFCASSPELAGVETQYFGPGTRLLVL.

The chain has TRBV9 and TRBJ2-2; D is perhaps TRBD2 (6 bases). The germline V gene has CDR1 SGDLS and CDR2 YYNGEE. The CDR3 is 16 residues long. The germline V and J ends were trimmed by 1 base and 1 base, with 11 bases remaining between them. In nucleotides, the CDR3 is TGTGCCAGCAGCGTACACTCGGAGGGGAACACCGGGGAGCTGTTTTTT. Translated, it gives CASSVHSEGNTGELFF.

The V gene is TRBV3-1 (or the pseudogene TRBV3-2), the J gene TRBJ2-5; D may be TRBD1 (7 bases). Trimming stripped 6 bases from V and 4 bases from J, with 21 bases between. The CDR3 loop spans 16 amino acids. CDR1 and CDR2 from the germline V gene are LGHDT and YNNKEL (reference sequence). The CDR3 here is CASSRLDIGGAETQYF. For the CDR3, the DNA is TGTGCCAGCAGTCGACTAGACATAGGGGGCGCAGAGACCCAGTACTTC.

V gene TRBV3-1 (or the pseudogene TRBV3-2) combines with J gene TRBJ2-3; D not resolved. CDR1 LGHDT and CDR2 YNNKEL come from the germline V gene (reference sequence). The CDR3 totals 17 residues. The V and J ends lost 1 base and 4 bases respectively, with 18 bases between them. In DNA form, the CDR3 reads TGTGCCAGCAGCCAAGGAAATGGCGGAACCCCCCCAGATACGCAGTATTTT. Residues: CASSQGNGGTPPDTQYF.

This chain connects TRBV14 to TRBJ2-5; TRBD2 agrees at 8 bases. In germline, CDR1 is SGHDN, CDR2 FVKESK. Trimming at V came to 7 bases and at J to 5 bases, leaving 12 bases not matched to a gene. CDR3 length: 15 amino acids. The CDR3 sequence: CASTPRAGGTETQYF. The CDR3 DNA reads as TGTGCCAGCACCCCGCGGGCGGGAGGAACTGAGACCCAGTACTTC.

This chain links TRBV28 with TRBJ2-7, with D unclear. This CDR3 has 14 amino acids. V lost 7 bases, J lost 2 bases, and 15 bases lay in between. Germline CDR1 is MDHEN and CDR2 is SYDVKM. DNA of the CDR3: TGTGCCAGCATCCCGGTCGAGCGAACCTACGAGCAGTACTTC. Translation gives CASIPVERTYEQYF.

The DNA of the CDR3 is TGTGCCAGCAGTTTTTACGGGACTAGCGGGGGCGGGGATGAGCAGTTCTTC. Translating it yields CASSFYGTSGGGDEQFF. The chain is built from TRBV27 and TRBJ2-1; 14 positions agree with TRBD2. V lost 3 bases, J lost 8 bases, and 9 bases stayed unmatched. The CDR3 length is 17 residues. Germline V gives CDR1 MNHEY, CDR2 SMNVEV (reference sequence).

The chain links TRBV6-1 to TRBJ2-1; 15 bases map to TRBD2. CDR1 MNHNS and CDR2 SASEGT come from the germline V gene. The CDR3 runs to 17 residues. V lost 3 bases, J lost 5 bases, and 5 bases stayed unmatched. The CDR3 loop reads CASSEGLAGGLDNEQFF. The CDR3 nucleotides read TGTGCCAGCAGTGAGGGACTAGCGGGAGGTTTGGACAATGAGCAGTTCTTC.

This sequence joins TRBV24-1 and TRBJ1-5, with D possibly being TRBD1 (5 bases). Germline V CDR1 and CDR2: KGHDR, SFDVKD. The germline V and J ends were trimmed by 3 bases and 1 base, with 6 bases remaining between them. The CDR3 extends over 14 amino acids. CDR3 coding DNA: TGTGCCACCAGTGATGGGGCAAGCAATCAGCCCCAGCATTTT. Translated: CATSDGASNQPQHF.

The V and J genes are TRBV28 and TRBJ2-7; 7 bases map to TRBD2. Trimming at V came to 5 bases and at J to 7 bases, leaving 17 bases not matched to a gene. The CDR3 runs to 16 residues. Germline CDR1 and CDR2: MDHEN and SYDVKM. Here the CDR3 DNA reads TGTGCCAGCAGTACTATGACTAGCCGACGTGTGGGGGAGCAGTACTTC. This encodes CASSTMTSRRVGEQYF.

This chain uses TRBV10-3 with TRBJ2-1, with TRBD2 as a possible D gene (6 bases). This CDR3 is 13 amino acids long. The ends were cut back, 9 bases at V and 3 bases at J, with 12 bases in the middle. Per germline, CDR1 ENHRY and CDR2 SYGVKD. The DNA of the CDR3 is TGTGCCATGGGTGGGAGGCACTACAATGAGCAGTTCTTC. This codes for CAMGGRHYNEQFF.

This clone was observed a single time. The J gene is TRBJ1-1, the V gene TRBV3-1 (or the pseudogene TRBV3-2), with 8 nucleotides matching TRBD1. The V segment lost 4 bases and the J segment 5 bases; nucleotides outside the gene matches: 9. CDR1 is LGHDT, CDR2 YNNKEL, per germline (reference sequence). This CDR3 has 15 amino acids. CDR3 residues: CASSPSGQGRTEAFF. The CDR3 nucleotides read TGTGCCAGCAGCCCCTCCGGACAGGGTAGGACTGAAGCTTTCTTT.

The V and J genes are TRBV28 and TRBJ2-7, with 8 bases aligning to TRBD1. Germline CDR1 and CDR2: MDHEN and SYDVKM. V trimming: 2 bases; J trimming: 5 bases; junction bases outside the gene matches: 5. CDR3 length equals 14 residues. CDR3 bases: TGTGCCAGCAGTTTACAGGGGGCGTCCCACGAGCAGTACTTC. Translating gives CASSLQGASHEQYF.

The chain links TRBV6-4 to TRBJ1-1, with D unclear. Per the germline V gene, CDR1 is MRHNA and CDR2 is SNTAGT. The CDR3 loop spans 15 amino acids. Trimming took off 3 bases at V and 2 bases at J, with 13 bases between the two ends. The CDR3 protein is CASSEAGDGNTEAFF. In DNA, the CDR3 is TGTGCCAGCAGTGAAGCCGGGGATGGAAACACTGAAGCTTTCTTT.

Written as DNA, the CDR3 is TGTGCCAGTACCACGATCTATAATCAGCCCCAGCATTTT. The encoded protein is CASTTIYNQPQHF. The chain recombines TRBV19 with TRBJ1-5; D unclear. V was cut by 7 bases and J by 4 bases, with 11 bases left in between. Germline V gene lookup returns CDR1 LNHDA and CDR2 SQIVND (reference sequence). The CDR3 consists of 13 residues.